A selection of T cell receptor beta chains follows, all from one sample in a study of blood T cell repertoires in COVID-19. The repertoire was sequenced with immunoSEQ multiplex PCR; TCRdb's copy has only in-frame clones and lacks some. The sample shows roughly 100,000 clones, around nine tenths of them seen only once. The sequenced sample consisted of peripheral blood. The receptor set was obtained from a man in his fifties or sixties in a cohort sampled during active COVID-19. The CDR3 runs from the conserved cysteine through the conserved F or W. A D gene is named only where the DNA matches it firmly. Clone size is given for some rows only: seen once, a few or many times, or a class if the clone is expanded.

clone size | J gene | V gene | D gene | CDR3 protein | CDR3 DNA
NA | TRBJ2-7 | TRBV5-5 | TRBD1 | CASSLSGGQGPYEQYF | TGTGCCAGCAGCCTGTCAGGGGGACAGGGTCCCTACGAGCAGTACTTC
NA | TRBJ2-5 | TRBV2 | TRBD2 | CASVSGGAQETQYF | TGTGCCAGCGTGAGCGGGGGGGCCCAAGAGACCCAGTACTTC
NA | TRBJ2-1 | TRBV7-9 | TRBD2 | CASRESGGYYNEQFF | TGTGCCAGCAGGGAGAGCGGGGGCTACTACAATGAGCAGTTCTTC
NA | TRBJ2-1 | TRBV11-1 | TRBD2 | CASSSSSGGASEQFF | TGTGCCAGCAGCTCTTCTAGCGGGGGGGCGAGTGAGCAGTTCTTC
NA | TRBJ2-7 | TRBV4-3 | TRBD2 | CASSRLAGGAYEQYF | TGCGCCAGCAGCCGACTAGCGGGGGGGGCCTACGAGCAGTACTTC
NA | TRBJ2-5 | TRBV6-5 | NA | CASSYYRKETQYF | TGTGCCAGCAGTTACTACAGAAAAGAAACCCAGTACTTC
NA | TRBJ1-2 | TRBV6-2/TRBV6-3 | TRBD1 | CASSWTGHYGYTF | TGTGCCAGCAGTTGGACAGGCCACTATGGCTACACCTTC
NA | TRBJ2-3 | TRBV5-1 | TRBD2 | CASGSSGGSSTDTQYF | TGCGCCAGCGGTTCTAGCGGGGGGTCCTCAACAGATACGCAGTATTTT
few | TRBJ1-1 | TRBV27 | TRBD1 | CASSSITGAVNTEAFF | TGTGCCAGCAGTTCGATTACAGGGGCGGTGAACACTGAAGCTTTCTTT
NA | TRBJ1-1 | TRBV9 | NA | CASSGTGLLNTEAFF | TGTGCCAGCAGCGGAACCGGGTTGTTAAACACTGAAGCTTTCTTT
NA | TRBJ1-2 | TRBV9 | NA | CASSGPGDGYTF | TGTGCCAGCAGCGGCCCAGGGGATGGCTACACCTTC
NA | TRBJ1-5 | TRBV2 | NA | CASSFLGENQPQHF | TGTGCCAGCAGTTTCCTAGGGGAAAATCAGCCCCAGCATTTT
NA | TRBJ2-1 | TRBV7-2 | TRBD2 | CASSSRATSGGGPYNEQFF | TGTGCCAGCAGCTCCCGAGCGACTAGCGGGGGAGGCCCCTACAATGAGCAGTTCTTC
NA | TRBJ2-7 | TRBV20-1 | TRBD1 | CSASHLQGGAYEQYF | TGCAGTGCTAGTCACCTACAGGGGGGAGCCTACGAGCAGTACTTC
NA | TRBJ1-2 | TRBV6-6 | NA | CASSPSTDGQGTNYGYTF | TGTGCCAGCAGTCCGTCAACTGACGGGCAGGGGACGAACTATGGCTACACCTTC
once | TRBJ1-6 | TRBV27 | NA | CASRWRQPVDPLHF | TGTGCCAGCAGGTGGCGGCAGCCCGTGGATCCCCTCCACTTT
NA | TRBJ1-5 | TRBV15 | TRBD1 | CATSTGTGNQPQHF | TGTGCCACCAGCACCGGGACAGGGAATCAGCCCCAGCATTTT
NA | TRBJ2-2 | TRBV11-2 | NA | CASSLTQRAGELFF | TGTGCCAGCAGCTTAACTCAGCGGGCCGGGGAGCTGTTTTTT
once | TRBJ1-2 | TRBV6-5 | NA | CASRAGTYGYTF | TGTGCCAGCAGAGCGGGGACCTATGGCTACACCTTC
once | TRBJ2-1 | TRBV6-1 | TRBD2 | CASSEERGTGSFF | TGTGCCAGCAGTGAAGAGCGGGGGACGGGGTCGTTCTTC
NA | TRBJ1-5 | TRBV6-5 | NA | CASKGRGIQPQHF | TGTGCCAGCAAAGGCAGGGGAATTCAGCCCCAGCATTTT
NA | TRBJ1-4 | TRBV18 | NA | CASSPGTAGNEKLFF | TGTGCCAGCTCACCCGGGACTGCGGGCAATGAAAAACTGTTTTTT
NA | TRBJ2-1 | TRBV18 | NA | CASSPTLGDYNEQFF | TGTGCCAGCTCGCCCACCCTAGGGGACTACAATGAGCAGTTCTTC
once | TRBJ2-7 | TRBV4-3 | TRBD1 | CASSQDPRTGAYEQYF | TGCGCCAGCAGCCAAGATCCCAGGACAGGGGCCTACGAGCAGTACTTC
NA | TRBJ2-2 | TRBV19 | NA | CASNAVAGSSPRGELFF | TGTGCCAGTAACGCAGTGGCAGGCTCCTCGCCGAGAGGGGAGCTGTTTTTT
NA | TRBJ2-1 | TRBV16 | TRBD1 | CASSLTGGNEQFF | TGTGCCAGCAGCCTGACAGGGGGCAATGAGCAGTTCTTC
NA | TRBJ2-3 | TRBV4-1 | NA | CASSRAGGLDTDTQYF | TGCGCCAGCAGCCGGGCCGGGGGGCTAGACACAGATACGCAGTATTTT
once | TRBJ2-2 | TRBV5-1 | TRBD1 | CASSYDRVGTGELFF | TGCGCCAGCAGCTACGACAGGGTAGGCACCGGGGAGCTGTTTTTT
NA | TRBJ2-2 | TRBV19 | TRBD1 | CASSMERGQLFF | TGTGCCAGTAGTATGGAGAGGGGGCAGCTGTTTTTT
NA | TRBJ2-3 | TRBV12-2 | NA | CASRLVPSGTTDTQYF | TGTGCAAGTCGCTTAGTCCCCAGCGGGACCACAGATACGCAGTATTTT
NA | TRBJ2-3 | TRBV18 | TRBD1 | CASSPLVQGASTDTQYF | TGTGCCAGCTCACCACTTGTACAGGGGGCTAGCACAGATACGCAGTATTTT
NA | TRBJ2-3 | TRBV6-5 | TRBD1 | CASATGSTDTQYF | TGTGCCAGCGCGACAGGGAGCACAGATACGCAGTATTTT
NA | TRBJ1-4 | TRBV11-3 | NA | CASSLQQESNEKLFF | TGTGCCAGCAGTCTACAACAGGAATCTAATGAAAAACTGTTTTTT
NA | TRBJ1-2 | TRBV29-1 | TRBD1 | CSAGQGTLNGYTF | TGCAGCGCCGGACAGGGGACTTTAAATGGCTACACCTTC
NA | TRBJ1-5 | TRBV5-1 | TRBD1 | CASSYSPGQVNQPQHF | TGCGCCAGCAGCTACTCACCGGGACAGGTAAACCAGCCCCAGCATTTT
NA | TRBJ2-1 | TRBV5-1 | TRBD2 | CASSGRPGLANEQFF | TGCGCCAGCAGCGGAAGACCGGGACTAGCAAATGAGCAGTTCTTC